The entry below gives a single T cell receptor beta chain sequence along with its context. Its recognized antigen is unknown. Base qualities are not provided; no much larger clone lies one nucleotide away. The germline ends are 11 bases apart after V is trimmed by 1 base and J by 7 bases. From the cysteine through the phenylalanine, the CDR3 covers 13 amino acids. The only DNA kept is the CDR3, 39 bases in frame from the first base. The germline V gene gives CDR1 as SGHAT and CDR2 as FQNNGV. Genomic DNA was extracted from sorted cells for sequencing of the TCRbeta CDR3 region. The immunoSEQ Assay was used for sequencing of TCRbeta CDR3 regions. The table comes from immuneACCESS by way of TCRdb, which keeps in-frame sequences with V and J called. Part of the clones is missing from these tables; in studies checked, under half for an unresolved V gene and the rest for unknown reasons. The sample table contains about 82,000 clones; only one count was recorded for approximately 89% of them. The top ten clones comprise roughly 0.22% of the sample.

This sample was taken from a study of OX40 agonist ivuxolimab in advanced cancers. Regarding the research as a whole: Ivuxolimab was an agonistic, fully human IgG2 monoclonal antibody directed against OX40 (CD134), a costimulatory receptor. Intravenous ivuxolimab was administered to patients every 2 weeks at six dose levels: 0.01, 0.1, 0.3, 1.5, 3 and 10 mg/kg. Of the 50 or so patients in dose escalation, 19 had hepatocellular carcinoma, about 15 had melanoma, 9 had renal cell carcinoma and 9 had head and neck cancer. In the dose-escalation cohort, about four fifths of patients were male, and the mean age was 60 years with a range of about 20 to 90. Prior anti-PD-1, anti-PD-L1 or anti-CTLA-4 therapy was permitted, and approximately 40% of dose-escalation patients had received checkpoint inhibitors. Partial responses occurred in three dose-escalation patients: two with cutaneous melanoma and one with hepatocellular carcinoma. Peripheral TCRbeta sequencing aimed to test whether ivuxolimab altered TCR sequence diversity and caused clonal T-cell expansion. The paper covers the monotherapy dose-escalation part of the phase I ivuxolimab trial, which included N of about 56 patients. The full study reports these points: On average, CD8+ T cells showed more expanded clones than CD4+ T cells after ivuxolimab. The antigen specificity of the peripheral T cells that underwent clonal expansion was not determined. Low levels of normalized T-cell clonal expansion were also shown by some nonresponding patients. At doses from 0.1 to 3.0 mg/kg, clonal expansion was seen in both CD4+ and CD8+ blood T cells between baseline and week 6. In the 0.1-3.0 mg/kg groups, partial responders had among the lowest normalized peripheral clonal expansion, particularly in CD8+ T cells.

Patients with a history of autoimmune disease or receiving systemic immunosuppression were excluded from the trial. In every dose cohort, peripheral blood was drawn for TCR sequencing at baseline, cycle 4 day 1, and cycle 7 day 1. Samples came from an open-label, multicenter, first-in-human phase I dose-escalation trial of ivuxolimab. Adults with locally advanced or metastatic melanoma, renal cell carcinoma, hepatocellular carcinoma or head and neck squamous cell carcinoma were enrolled in the trial. CD4+ and CD8+ T cells were sorted separately from peripheral blood before TCR sequencing. The chain links TRBV11-2 with TRBJ2-7; the D gene is perhaps TRBD1 or TRBD2, as each covers 5 bases. The input for sequencing was CD4+ or CD8+ T cells sorted from blood, taken in a trial of the OX40 agonist ivuxolimab. The source of this sequence is an adult with an advanced solid tumor such as melanoma, head and neck, liver or kidney cancer. The CDR3 in this case is CASSLGGWPEQYF. The DNA is as follows: TGTGCCAGCAGCTTAGGGGGGTGGCCGGAGCAGTACTTC.